This T cell receptor beta chain was profiled in a study of blood T cell repertoires in COVID-19. Background on the study: The samples span acute and convalescent COVID-19 from the United States, Italy and Spain. PBMCs, B-cell-depleted T cells, or T cells were the source of the cDNA or gDNA that made up the material.

This CDR3 has 15 residues. The V and J ends lost 8 bases and 4 bases, in that order; junction bases with no gene match: 8. Germline V gives CDR1 SNHLY, CDR2 FYNNEI. Source study methods: From reference gene primer amplification, estimates of nucleated cell counts were derived. TCRdb's copy holds only in-frame clones and misses some; the assay was immunoSEQ multiplex PCR. V, J and clone size derive from that table, while D and trimming were established from the DNA sequence. The repertoire holds approximately 110,000 clones, with roughly nine tenths as singletons. Input material: peripheral blood. This clonotype was obtained from a woman aged 80 or over with acute or convalescent COVID-19. This sequence joins TRBV2 and TRBJ1-6; 7 bases map to TRBD1. The CDR3 spells CASYTGTEYNSPLHF. For the CDR3, the DNA is TGTGCCAGCTATACCGGGACAGAATATAATTCACCCCTCCACTTT.